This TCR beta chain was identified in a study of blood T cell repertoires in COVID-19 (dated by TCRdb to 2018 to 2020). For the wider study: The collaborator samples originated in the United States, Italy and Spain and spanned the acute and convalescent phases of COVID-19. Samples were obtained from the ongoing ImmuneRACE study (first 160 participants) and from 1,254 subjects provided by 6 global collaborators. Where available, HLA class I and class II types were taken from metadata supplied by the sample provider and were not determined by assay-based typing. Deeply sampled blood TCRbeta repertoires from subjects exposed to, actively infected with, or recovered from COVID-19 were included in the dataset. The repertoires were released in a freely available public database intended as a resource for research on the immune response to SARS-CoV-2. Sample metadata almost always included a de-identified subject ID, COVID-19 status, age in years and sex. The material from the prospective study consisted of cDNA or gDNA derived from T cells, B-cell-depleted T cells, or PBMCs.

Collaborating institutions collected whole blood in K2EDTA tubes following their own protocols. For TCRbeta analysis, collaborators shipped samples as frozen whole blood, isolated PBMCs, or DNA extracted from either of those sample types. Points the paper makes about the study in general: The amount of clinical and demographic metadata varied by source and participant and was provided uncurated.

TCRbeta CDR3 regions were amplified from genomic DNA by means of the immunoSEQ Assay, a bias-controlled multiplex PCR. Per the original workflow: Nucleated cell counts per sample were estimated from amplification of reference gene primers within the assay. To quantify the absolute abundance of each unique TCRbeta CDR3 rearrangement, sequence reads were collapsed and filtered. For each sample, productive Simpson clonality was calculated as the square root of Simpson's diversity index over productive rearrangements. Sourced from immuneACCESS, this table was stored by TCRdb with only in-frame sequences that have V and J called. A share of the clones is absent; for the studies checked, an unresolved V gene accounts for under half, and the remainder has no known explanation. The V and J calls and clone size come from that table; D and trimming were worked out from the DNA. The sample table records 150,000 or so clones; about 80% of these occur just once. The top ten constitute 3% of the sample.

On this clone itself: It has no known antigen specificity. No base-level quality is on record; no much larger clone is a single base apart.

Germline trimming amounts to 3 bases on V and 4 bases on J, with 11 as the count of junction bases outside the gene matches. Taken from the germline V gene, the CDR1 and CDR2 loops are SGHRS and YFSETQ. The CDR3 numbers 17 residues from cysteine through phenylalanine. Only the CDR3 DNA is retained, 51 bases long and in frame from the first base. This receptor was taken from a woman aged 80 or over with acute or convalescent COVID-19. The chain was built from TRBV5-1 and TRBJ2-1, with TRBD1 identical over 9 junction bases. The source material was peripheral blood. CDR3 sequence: CASSSGVGTGLYNEQFF. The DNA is TGCGCCAGCAGCTCGGGCGTGGGGACAGGGCTATACAATGAGCAGTTCTTC.